These T cell receptor beta chains were read from a single sample in a study of blood T cell repertoires in COVID-19. Sequenced by immunoSEQ multiplex PCR; TCRdb stores in-frame clones only, minus some. The table records some 140,000 clones, 84% of them present only once. Material for sequencing was PBMCs or T cells enriched from blood (not recorded which). The receptors here all came from a man aged 40-50 years with acute COVID-19. The CDR3 runs from the conserved cysteine through the conserved F or W. The D gene is left open where the match is weak. Clone size is given for some rows only: seen once, a few or many times, or a class if the clone is expanded.

v_call: TRBV28
j_call: TRBJ2-4
d_call: .
clone_size: .
cdr3_aa: CASSLVGTLSKNIQYF
cdr3_nt: TGTGCCAGCAGTTTAGTGGGGACTCTTTCCAAAAACATTCAGTACTTC

v_call: TRBV7-9
j_call: TRBJ2-2
d_call: TRBD1
clone_size: .
cdr3_aa: CASSGTGFGELFF
cdr3_nt: TGTGCCAGCAGCGGGACAGGGTTCGGGGAGCTGTTTTTT

v_call: TRBV19
j_call: TRBJ1-1
d_call: .
clone_size: once
cdr3_aa: CASSPRSGSMNTEAFF
cdr3_nt: TGTGCCAGTAGTCCCCGTTCGGGGTCGATGAACACTGAAGCTTTCTTT

v_call: TRBV5-5
j_call: TRBJ1-4
d_call: .
clone_size: .
cdr3_aa: CASSFAGRGNEKLFF
cdr3_nt: TGTGCCAGCAGCTTCGCCGGGCGGGGGAATGAAAAACTGTTTTTT

v_call: TRBV7-9
j_call: TRBJ2-6
d_call: .
clone_size: few
cdr3_aa: CASSLGSYSGANVLTF
cdr3_nt: TGTGCCAGCAGCTTAGGGAGCTACTCTGGGGCCAACGTCCTGACTTTC

v_call: TRBV10-3
j_call: TRBJ1-4
d_call: TRBD1
clone_size: .
cdr3_aa: CAISASGGLNEKLFF
cdr3_nt: TGTGCCATCAGCGCCTCAGGGGGGCTTAATGAAAAACTGTTTTTT

v_call: TRBV11-2
j_call: TRBJ1-1
d_call: .
clone_size: .
cdr3_aa: CASSRGTSPFF
cdr3_nt: TGTGCCAGCAGCCGAGGTACAAGTCCTTTCTTT

v_call: TRBV28
j_call: TRBJ1-2
d_call: .
clone_size: .
cdr3_aa: CASSLPLAENYGYTF
cdr3_nt: TGTGCCAGCAGTTTACCGCTAGCGGAGAACTATGGCTACACCTTC

v_call: TRBV9
j_call: TRBJ2-2
d_call: .
clone_size: .
cdr3_aa: CASSGTSNTGELFF
cdr3_nt: TGTGCCAGCAGCGGGACTTCGAACACCGGGGAGCTGTTTTTT

v_call: TRBV2
j_call: TRBJ1-2
d_call: .
clone_size: few
cdr3_aa: CASSPQGYYGYTF
cdr3_nt: TGTGCCAGCAGTCCACAGGGTTATTATGGCTACACCTTC

v_call: TRBV5-5
j_call: TRBJ2-3
d_call: TRBD1
clone_size: .
cdr3_aa: CASSYEGQTTDTQYF
cdr3_nt: TGTGCCAGCAGCTACGAGGGACAGACCACAGATACGCAGTATTTT

v_call: TRBV6-2/TRBV6-3
j_call: TRBJ2-1
d_call: .
clone_size: .
cdr3_aa: CASSSSGINEQFF
cdr3_nt: TGTGCCAGCAGCTCTTCAGGCATAAATGAGCAGTTCTTC

v_call: TRBV28
j_call: TRBJ1-1
d_call: .
clone_size: .
cdr3_aa: CASSLIPRTGGTEAFF
cdr3_nt: TGTGCCAGCAGTTTAATCCCCCGGACCGGGGGCACTGAAGCTTTCTTT

v_call: TRBV13
j_call: TRBJ1-2
d_call: .
clone_size: .
cdr3_aa: CASSLEAWGHGYTF
cdr3_nt: TGTGCCAGCAGCTTAGAGGCCTGGGGGCATGGCTACACCTTC

v_call: TRBV28
j_call: TRBJ1-4
d_call: TRBD1
clone_size: once
cdr3_aa: CASGTAATNEKLFF
cdr3_nt: TGTGCCAGCGGGACAGCTGCAACTAATGAAAAACTGTTTTTT

v_call: TRBV4-2
j_call: TRBJ1-4
d_call: TRBD1
clone_size: .
cdr3_aa: CASSHGTGAEKLFF
cdr3_nt: TGTGCCAGCAGCCACGGGACAGGGGCTGAAAAACTGTTTTTT

v_call: TRBV27
j_call: TRBJ2-7
d_call: TRBD1
clone_size: .
cdr3_aa: CASSLSGQGPYEQYF
cdr3_nt: TGTGCCAGCAGTTTATCAGGACAGGGCCCCTACGAGCAGTACTTC

v_call: TRBV6-2/TRBV6-3
j_call: TRBJ2-7
d_call: TRBD2
clone_size: .
cdr3_aa: CASSFPAGTSGGNLWEQYF
cdr3_nt: TGTGCCAGCAGTTTCCCCGCCGGGACTAGCGGGGGGAACCTCTGGGAGCAGTACTTC

v_call: TRBV28
j_call: TRBJ1-5
d_call: TRBD1
clone_size: .
cdr3_aa: CASRRQPQGVLQPQHF
cdr3_nt: TGTGCCAGCAGACGCCAACCTCAGGGGGTACTTCAGCCCCAGCATTTT

v_call: TRBV10-1
j_call: TRBJ2-1
d_call: TRBD2
clone_size: .
cdr3_aa: CASSESIAGGYNEQFF
cdr3_nt: TGCGCCAGCAGTGAGTCGATAGCGGGAGGGTACAATGAGCAGTTCTTC

v_call: TRBV5-1
j_call: TRBJ2-3
d_call: TRBD2
clone_size: once
cdr3_aa: CASSLTRLADYTDTQYF
cdr3_nt: TGCGCCAGCAGCTTGACCCGACTAGCGGACTATACAGATACGCAGTATTTT

v_call: TRBV5-1
j_call: TRBJ2-2
d_call: .
clone_size: .
cdr3_aa: CASSLAGANTGELFF
cdr3_nt: TGCGCCAGCAGCTTGGCCGGGGCGAACACCGGGGAGCTGTTTTTT

v_call: TRBV7-2
j_call: TRBJ1-2
d_call: TRBD1
clone_size: once
cdr3_aa: CASSLVAGGTNYGYTF
cdr3_nt: TGTGCCAGCAGCTTAGTGGCAGGGGGAACGAACTATGGCTACACCTTC

v_call: TRBV9
j_call: TRBJ2-2
d_call: TRBD2
clone_size: .
cdr3_aa: CASSVAPLTVRTSGHTGELFF
cdr3_nt: TGTGCCAGCAGCGTAGCCCCCTTGACAGTAAGGACTAGCGGTCACACCGGGGAGCTGTTTTTT

v_call: TRBV5-4
j_call: TRBJ1-2
d_call: TRBD1
clone_size: few
cdr3_aa: CASSLGTGDYGYTF
cdr3_nt: TGTGCCAGCAGCTTGGGGACAGGGGACTATGGCTACACCTTC

v_call: TRBV6-2/TRBV6-3
j_call: TRBJ1-2
d_call: .
clone_size: .
cdr3_aa: CASSYSARNYGYTF
cdr3_nt: TGTGCCAGCAGTTACTCGGCCAGGAACTATGGCTACACCTTC

v_call: TRBV19
j_call: TRBJ2-7
d_call: .
clone_size: .
cdr3_aa: CASSMSSARGYEQYF
cdr3_nt: TGTGCCAGTAGTATGTCTAGCGCACGCGGCTACGAGCAGTACTTC

v_call: TRBV5-1
j_call: TRBJ1-4
d_call: .
clone_size: .
cdr3_aa: CASSAGPGKEKLFF
cdr3_nt: TGCGCCAGCAGCGCCGGCCCCGGGAAGGAAAAACTGTTTTTT

v_call: TRBV5-1
j_call: TRBJ2-7
d_call: .
clone_size: .
cdr3_aa: CASSLGKTGGEQYF
cdr3_nt: TGCGCCAGCAGCCTAGGGAAGACAGGCGGGGAGCAGTACTTC

v_call: TRBV7-2
j_call: TRBJ1-6
d_call: .
clone_size: .
cdr3_aa: CASGQSSSSYNSPLHF
cdr3_nt: TGTGCCAGCGGCCAAAGTTCTAGCTCCTATAATTCACCCCTCCACTTT

v_call: TRBV27
j_call: TRBJ2-1
d_call: .
clone_size: .
cdr3_aa: CASSDRDNQRSYNEQFF
cdr3_nt: TGTGCCAGCAGTGACCGGGACAACCAGCGCTCCTACAATGAGCAGTTCTTC

v_call: TRBV7-2
j_call: TRBJ1-4
d_call: .
clone_size: .
cdr3_aa: CASSLGNQEKLFF
cdr3_nt: TGTGCCAGCAGCTTAGGTAATCAGGAAAAACTGTTTTTT

v_call: TRBV28
j_call: TRBJ1-5
d_call: TRBD1
clone_size: .
cdr3_aa: CASSSGTGNNQPQHF
cdr3_nt: TGTGCCAGCAGTTCCGGGACAGGGAACAATCAGCCCCAGCATTTT

v_call: TRBV6-2/TRBV6-3
j_call: TRBJ2-1
d_call: .
clone_size: .
cdr3_aa: CASSYESEQFF
cdr3_nt: TGTGCCAGCAGTTACGAGTCCGAGCAGTTCTTC

v_call: TRBV6-5
j_call: TRBJ2-1
d_call: TRBD1
clone_size: .
cdr3_aa: CASSYEGQGYNEQFF
cdr3_nt: TGTGCCAGCAGTTACGAGGGACAGGGTTACAATGAGCAGTTCTTC

v_call: TRBV7-9
j_call: TRBJ1-2
d_call: .
clone_size: .
cdr3_aa: CASSGYRDSSYGYTF
cdr3_nt: TGTGCCAGCAGCGGTTACAGGGATAGTAGCTATGGCTACACCTTC

v_call: TRBV6-5
j_call: TRBJ2-1
d_call: TRBD1
clone_size: .
cdr3_aa: CASSTDRGRDEQFF
cdr3_nt: TGTGCCAGCAGCACGGACAGGGGGAGGGATGAGCAGTTCTTC

v_call: TRBV4-1
j_call: TRBJ1-3
d_call: .
clone_size: .
cdr3_aa: CASSPQGLSGNTIYF
cdr3_nt: TGCGCCAGCAGCCCTCAGGGCCTCTCTGGAAACACCATATATTTT

v_call: TRBV2
j_call: TRBJ1-5
d_call: .
clone_size: few
cdr3_aa: CASSPINQPQHF
cdr3_nt: TGTGCCAGCAGCCCTATAAATCAGCCCCAGCATTTT

v_call: TRBV3-1/TRBV3-2
j_call: TRBJ2-7
d_call: TRBD1
clone_size: .
cdr3_aa: CASSHAPGTGVVEQYF
cdr3_nt: TGTGCCAGCAGCCACGCCCCGGGGACAGGGGTGGTCGAGCAGTACTTC

v_call: TRBV7-2
j_call: TRBJ2-1
d_call: TRBD2
clone_size: .
cdr3_aa: CASSWDRLTSGSGSEQFF
cdr3_nt: TGTGCCAGCAGCTGGGACCGTCTGACTAGCGGGAGTGGTTCTGAGCAGTTCTTC

v_call: TRBV19
j_call: TRBJ2-3
d_call: .
clone_size: few
cdr3_aa: CASSIRGTDTQYF
cdr3_nt: TGTGCCAGTAGTATTCGAGGCACAGATACGCAGTATTTT

v_call: TRBV12-3/TRBV12-4
j_call: TRBJ2-1
d_call: .
clone_size: few
cdr3_aa: CASSLIRDEQFF
cdr3_nt: TGTGCCAGCAGTCTCATCCGGGATGAGCAGTTCTTC

v_call: TRBV30
j_call: TRBJ1-6
d_call: TRBD1
clone_size: once
cdr3_aa: CAWSHYPGTGGASTNSPLHF
cdr3_nt: TGTGCCTGGAGTCACTACCCCGGGACAGGGGGCGCGTCGACAAATTCACCCCTCCACTTT

v_call: TRBV7-2
j_call: TRBJ2-3
d_call: TRBD1
clone_size: .
cdr3_aa: CASSTGEPNTDTQYF
cdr3_nt: TGTGCCAGCAGTACAGGGGAGCCGAACACAGATACGCAGTATTTT

v_call: TRBV7-6
j_call: TRBJ2-7
d_call: TRBD1
clone_size: .
cdr3_aa: CASSFQTGTGVPSYEQYF
cdr3_nt: TGTGCCAGCAGCTTCCAAACCGGGACAGGGGTTCCCTCCTACGAGCAGTACTTC

v_call: TRBV10-3
j_call: TRBJ1-5
d_call: .
clone_size: .
cdr3_aa: CAISATGRNQPQHF
cdr3_nt: TGTGCCATCAGTGCTACAGGGCGCAATCAGCCCCAGCATTTT

v_call: TRBV2
j_call: TRBJ1-5
d_call: .
clone_size: few
cdr3_aa: CASSEAQGSGQPQHF
cdr3_nt: TGTGCCAGCAGTGAAGCGCAGGGTTCGGGTCAGCCCCAGCATTTT

v_call: TRBV6-2/TRBV6-3
j_call: TRBJ1-1
d_call: .
clone_size: .
cdr3_aa: CASSVRLNTEAFF
cdr3_nt: TGTGCCAGCAGTGTCAGATTGAACACTGAAGCTTTCTTT

v_call: TRBV28
j_call: TRBJ1-5
d_call: .
clone_size: .
cdr3_aa: CASSFRVRQPQHF
cdr3_nt: TGTGCCAGCAGTTTTCGGGTACGGCAGCCCCAGCATTTT

v_call: TRBV28
j_call: TRBJ2-7
d_call: .
clone_size: .
cdr3_aa: CASSPHDTYEQYF
cdr3_nt: TGTGCCAGCAGTCCACACGATACCTACGAGCAGTACTTC

v_call: TRBV30
j_call: TRBJ1-2
d_call: .
clone_size: once
cdr3_aa: CAWSVQGGRRF
cdr3_nt: TGTGCCTGGAGTGTACAGGGAGGGCGCCGCTTC

v_call: TRBV9
j_call: TRBJ2-1
d_call: .
clone_size: .
cdr3_aa: CASSLGGAAGVEQFF
cdr3_nt: TGTGCCAGCAGCCTGGGGGGAGCAGCTGGGGTGGAGCAGTTCTTC

v_call: TRBV7-2
j_call: TRBJ2-7
d_call: TRBD2
clone_size: .
cdr3_aa: CASSKTSGGANEQYF
cdr3_nt: TGTGCCAGCAGCAAGACTAGCGGGGGGGCCAACGAGCAGTACTTC

v_call: TRBV4-3
j_call: TRBJ1-5
d_call: .
clone_size: .
cdr3_aa: CASSQDRQVNQPQHF
cdr3_nt: TGCGCCAGCAGCCAAGACCGACAGGTCAATCAGCCCCAGCATTTT

v_call: TRBV7-2
j_call: TRBJ2-5
d_call: TRBD2
clone_size: .
cdr3_aa: CASSLGGGAGETQYF
cdr3_nt: TGTGCCAGCAGCTTAGGCGGGGGGGCGGGAGAGACCCAGTACTTC

v_call: TRBV11-2
j_call: TRBJ1-1
d_call: .
clone_size: .
cdr3_aa: CASSHPGGNTEAFF
cdr3_nt: TGTGCCAGCAGCCACCCCGGCGGGAACACTGAAGCTTTCTTT

v_call: TRBV5-6
j_call: TRBJ2-5
d_call: .
clone_size: .
cdr3_aa: CASSLVGGYETQYF
cdr3_nt: TGTGCCAGCAGCTTGGTGGGCGGGTACGAGACCCAGTACTTC

v_call: TRBV3-1/TRBV3-2
j_call: TRBJ1-1
d_call: .
clone_size: .
cdr3_aa: CASSLFGEGGTEAFF
cdr3_nt: TGTGCCAGCAGCCTCTTCGGGGAAGGAGGCACTGAAGCTTTCTTT

v_call: TRBV9
j_call: TRBJ2-3
d_call: .
clone_size: .
cdr3_aa: CASSVDQGPQYF
cdr3_nt: TGTGCCAGCAGCGTAGATCAGGGTCCGCAGTATTTT